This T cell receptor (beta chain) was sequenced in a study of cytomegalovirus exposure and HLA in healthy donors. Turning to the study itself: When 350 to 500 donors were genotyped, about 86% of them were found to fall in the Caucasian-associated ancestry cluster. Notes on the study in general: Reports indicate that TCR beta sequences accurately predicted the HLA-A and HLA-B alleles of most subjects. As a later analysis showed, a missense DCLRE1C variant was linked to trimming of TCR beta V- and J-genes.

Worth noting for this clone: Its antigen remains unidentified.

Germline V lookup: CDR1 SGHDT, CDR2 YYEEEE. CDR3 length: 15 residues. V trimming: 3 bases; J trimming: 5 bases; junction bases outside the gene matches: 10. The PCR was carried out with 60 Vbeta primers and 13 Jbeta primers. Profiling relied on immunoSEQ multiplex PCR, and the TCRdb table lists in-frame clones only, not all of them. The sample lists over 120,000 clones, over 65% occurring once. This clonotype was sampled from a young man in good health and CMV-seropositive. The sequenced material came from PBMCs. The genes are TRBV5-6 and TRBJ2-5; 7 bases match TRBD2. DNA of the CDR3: TGTGCCAGCAGCTCGCGGGCGGGGGTTAGGGAGACCCAGTACTTC. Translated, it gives CASSSRAGVRETQYF.